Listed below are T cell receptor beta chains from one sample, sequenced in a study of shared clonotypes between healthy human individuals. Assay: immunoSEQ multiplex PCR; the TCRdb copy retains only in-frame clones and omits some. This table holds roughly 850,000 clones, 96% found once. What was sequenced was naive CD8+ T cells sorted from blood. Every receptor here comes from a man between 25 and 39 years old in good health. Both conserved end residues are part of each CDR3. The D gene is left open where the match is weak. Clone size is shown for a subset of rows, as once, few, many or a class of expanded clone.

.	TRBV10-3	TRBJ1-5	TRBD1	CAISEAGTGIQPQHF	TGTGCCATCAGCGAGGCCGGGACAGGGATTCAGCCCCAGCATTTT
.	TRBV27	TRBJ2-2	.	CASSQTTGSGDTGELFF	TGTGCCAGCAGCCAAACAACAGGAAGTGGGGACACCGGGGAGCTGTTTTTT
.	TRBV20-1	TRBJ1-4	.	CSAQGREKLFF	TGCAGTGCTCAGGGCCGGGAAAAACTGTTTTTT
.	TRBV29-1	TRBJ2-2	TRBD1	CSIPGQITGELFF	TGCAGCATACCGGGACAGATCACCGGGGAGCTGTTTTTT
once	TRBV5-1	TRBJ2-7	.	CASSLAGTYEQYF	TGCGCCAGCAGCTTGGCCGGTACCTACGAGCAGTACTTC
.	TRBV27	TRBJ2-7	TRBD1	CASSPSLGDSNYEQYF	TGTGCCAGCAGTCCCTCCCTAGGGGACAGCAACTACGAGCAGTACTTC
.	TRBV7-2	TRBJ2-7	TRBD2	CASSSIAGAVHEQYF	TGTGCCAGCAGCTCTATAGCGGGAGCCGTCCACGAGCAGTACTTC
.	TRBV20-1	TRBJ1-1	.	CSASGLEAFF	TGCAGTGCTAGTGGTCTGGAGGCTTTCTTT
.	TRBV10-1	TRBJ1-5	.	CASSPGMGQPQHF	TGCGCCAGCAGTCCAGGGATGGGTCAGCCCCAGCATTTT
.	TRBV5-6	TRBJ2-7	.	CASSPRLGYDEQYF	TGTGCCAGCAGCCCTAGGTTGGGGTACGACGAGCAGTACTTC
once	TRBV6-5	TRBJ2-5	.	CASSYSRAQETQYF	TGTGCCAGCAGTTACTCGAGAGCCCAAGAGACCCAGTACTTC
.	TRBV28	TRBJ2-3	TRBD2	CASSIQGLAGPSTDTQYF	TGTGCCAGCAGTATACAGGGACTAGCGGGGCCTAGCACAGATACGCAGTATTTT
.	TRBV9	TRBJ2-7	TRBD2	CASSAAGTSDYEQYF	TGTGCCAGCAGCGCCGCCGGGACTAGCGACTACGAGCAGTACTTC
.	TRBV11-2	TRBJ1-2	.	CASGDTVDYGYTF	TGTGCCAGCGGGGACACCGTTGACTATGGCTACACCTTC
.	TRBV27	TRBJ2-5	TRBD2	CASSPILAGGGETQYF	TGTGCCAGCAGTCCAATACTAGCGGGAGGAGGGGAGACCCAGTACTTC
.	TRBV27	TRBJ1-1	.	CASSLIGAVNTEAFF	TGTGCCAGCAGTTTAATCGGGGCAGTGAACACTGAAGCTTTCTTT
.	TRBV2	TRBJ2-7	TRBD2	CATGGRGFYEQYF	TGTGCCACCGGAGGGAGGGGTTTCTACGAGCAGTACTTC